Listed below are T cell receptor beta chains from one sample, sequenced in a study of T cell responses to AZD1222 COVID-19 vaccine. The table came from immunoSEQ multiplex PCR; TCRdb's copy has only in-frame clones and leaves some out. Of some 200,000 clones listed, roughly 92% were seen once; the top ten hold around 1%. Specimen: peripheral blood, collected 28 days after the second AZD1222 dose. Every receptor here comes from an adult who received the AZD1222 COVID-19 vaccine. The CDR3 runs from the conserved cysteine through the conserved F or W. The D gene is left open where the match is weak. The size entry is marked missing in some rows and otherwise reads once, few, many or a size class.

clone_size j_call d_call v_call cdr3_nt cdr3_aa
few TRBJ2-3 TRBD1 TRBV7-8 TGTGCCAGCAGCCAAGCCGGGACAGGGGCGTATTTT CASSQAGTGAYF
NA TRBJ2-7 NA TRBV27 TGTGCCAGCAGTTTATCGGACATCTCCTACGAGCAGTACTTC CASSLSDISYEQYF
NA TRBJ1-3 NA TRBV30 TGTGCCTGGAGAGGTTACCGAGACAGCAACTCTGGAAACACCATATATTTT CAWRGYRDSNSGNTIYF
NA TRBJ1-1 TRBD1 TRBV10-2 TGCGCCAGCACCGGACAGGGAGCAGCTGAAGCTTTCTTT CASTGQGAAEAFF
NA TRBJ2-1 NA TRBV7-9 TGTGCCAGCAGCCCCCGTGTGGGCGGGAACTACAATGAGCAGTTCTTC CASSPRVGGNYNEQFF
NA TRBJ2-3 TRBD2 TRBV7-8 TGTGCCAGCAGTAGCGGGGGGGGCACAGATACGCAGTATTTT CASSSGGGTDTQYF
NA TRBJ1-1 TRBD1 TRBV19 TGTGCCAGTAGTACGGACAGGGGGCGAAGGGAAAACACTGAAGCTTTCTTT CASSTDRGRRENTEAFF
NA TRBJ2-1 TRBD2 TRBV5-1 TGCGCCAGCAGCCCGACTAGCGGGGGGGACTCCTACAATGAGCAGTTCTTC CASSPTSGGDSYNEQFF
NA TRBJ1-2 NA TRBV24-1 TGTGCCACCAGTGCTTCGGAGCGGTTTTATGGCTACACCTTC CATSASERFYGYTF
NA TRBJ2-7 NA TRBV4-2 TGTGCCAGCAGCCAAGATTGGGAAGGGTCCTACGAGCAGTACTTC CASSQDWEGSYEQYF
NA TRBJ2-3 TRBD2 TRBV7-2 TGTGCCAGCAGCGGCCGGGGGGGCGATGCAGATACGCAGTATTTT CASSGRGGDADTQYF
once TRBJ1-2 TRBD1 TRBV27 TGTGCCAGCCGTACAGGGGAGGGGGCTAACTATGGCTACACCTTC CASRTGEGANYGYTF
once TRBJ2-7 TRBD1 TRBV28 TGTGCCAGCAACTCCGGGGGGACAGGGGATCGCTACGAGCAGTACTTC CASNSGGTGDRYEQYF
NA TRBJ1-2 TRBD1 TRBV3-1/TRBV3-2 TGTGCCAGCAGCCTGGAGGGACAGGGGTTCGCCTATGGCTACACCTTC CASSLEGQGFAYGYTF
NA TRBJ2-7 NA TRBV6-5 TGTGCCAGCAGTTACGGGCGGGGCAACTACGAGCAGTACTTC CASSYGRGNYEQYF
once TRBJ1-2 NA TRBV3-1/TRBV3-2 TGTGCCAGCAGCCCCTCCTCAGCACCCCTCTACTATGGCTACACCTTC CASSPSSAPLYYGYTF
NA TRBJ2-7 TRBD1 TRBV7-3 TGTGCCGACCGTACTGGGACAGGGGGGTACGAGCAGTACTTC CADRTGTGGYEQYF
NA TRBJ1-2 TRBD1 TRBV7-3 TGTGCCAGCAGCAGAACAGGGGGCAGTGACTATGGCTACACCTTC CASSRTGGSDYGYTF
NA TRBJ2-7 TRBD2 TRBV18 TGTGCCAGCTCACCGAGGACTAGCGACTACGAGCAGTACTTC CASSPRTSDYEQYF
NA TRBJ2-6 TRBD2 TRBV19 TGTGCCAGTAGACTAGCGGGGCGCTCTGGGGCCAACGTCCTGACTTTC CASRLAGRSGANVLTF
NA TRBJ2-5 NA TRBV6-5 TGTGCCAGCAGTTACGAGGACTGGAGAAAAGAGACCCAGTACTTC CASSYEDWRKETQYF
NA TRBJ1-1 NA TRBV12-3/TRBV12-4 TGTGCCAGCAGCAGGGGGAACACTGAAGCTTTCTTT CASSRGNTEAFF
NA TRBJ2-4 NA TRBV29-1 TGCAGCGTCGGAGGGCAATTGGGCCGGAACATTCAGTACTTC CSVGGQLGRNIQYF
NA TRBJ1-1 NA TRBV5-4 TGTGCCAGCAGCTTGGGGGGGAACACTGAAGCTTTCTTT CASSLGGNTEAFF
NA TRBJ1-2 NA TRBV12-5 TGTGCTAGTGGTTTGGGTCTAGTGGGACACTATGGCTACACCTTC CASGLGLVGHYGYTF
NA TRBJ2-3 NA TRBV7-3 TGTGCCAGCAGCTTCTTGGCAGATACGCAGTATTTT CASSFLADTQYF
NA TRBJ1-1 TRBD1 TRBV10-3 TGTGCCATCAACCCCCGACAGGGTCAGGGGACTGAAGCTTTCTTT CAINPRQGQGTEAFF
NA TRBJ2-1 TRBD2 TRBV5-1 TGCGCCAGCAGCTTGCGGTCACTAGCGGCCGCCATTAGTAATGAGCAGTTCTTC CASSLRSLAAAISNEQFF
NA TRBJ1-1 NA TRBV27 TGTGCCAGCAGTTTCGTAGGTGAGGGGACTGAAGCTTTCTTT CASSFVGEGTEAFF
NA TRBJ1-2 NA TRBV4-1 TGCGCCAGCAGCCAAGGCCCGACCTATGGCTACACCTTC CASSQGPTYGYTF
NA TRBJ1-5 NA TRBV7-2 TGTGCCAGCAGCTTTTCGGGGAATCAGCCCCAGCATTTT CASSFSGNQPQHF
once TRBJ1-1 TRBD1 TRBV6-5 TGTGCCAGCGTAGAACAGGGGTCGGAGAACACTGAAGCTTTCTTT CASVEQGSENTEAFF
NA TRBJ2-3 TRBD2 TRBV11-3 TGTGCCAGCAGTAAACGGGGGGGGCCCCAGGATACGCAGTATTTT CASSKRGGPQDTQYF
NA TRBJ2-3 NA TRBV5-1 TGCGCCAGCAGCTTGGCCGGTCGCGGCCGGGGCGCAGATACGCAGTATTTT CASSLAGRGRGADTQYF
NA TRBJ2-1 TRBD2 TRBV28 TGTGCCAGCAGTTCCCTACTAGCGGGGGAGCAGAATGAGCAGTTCTTC CASSSLLAGEQNEQFF
NA TRBJ1-5 NA TRBV12-3/TRBV12-4 TGTGCCAGCAGTTGGGGGACGGATCAGCCCCAGCATTTT CASSWGTDQPQHF
NA TRBJ1-5 NA TRBV7-9 TGTGCCAGCAGCCGGGCCGATCAGCCCCAGCATTTT CASSRADQPQHF
NA TRBJ1-5 NA TRBV4-2 TGTGCCAGCAGCCAAAAGTGGTTCGGGGAAAGCAATCAGCCCCAGCATTTT CASSQKWFGESNQPQHF
NA TRBJ1-4 NA TRBV7-9 TGTGCCAGCAGCGGCGGCACCTCTAATGAAAAACTGTTTTTT CASSGGTSNEKLFF
NA TRBJ2-1 TRBD1 TRBV6-5 TGTGCCAGCAGTAGCCAGGGACAGCAGAATGAGCAGTTCTTC CASSSQGQQNEQFF
NA TRBJ2-5 NA TRBV7-9 TGTGCCAGCGCCGGTAGCTCAGGGGAGACCCAGTACTTC CASAGSSGETQYF
NA TRBJ2-3 NA TRBV7-6 TGTGCCAGCAGCGCGAACACAGATACGCAGTATTTT CASSANTDTQYF
NA TRBJ1-5 NA TRBV5-1 TGCGCCAGCAGCTTGAGGGCGGATCAGCCCCAGCATTTT CASSLRADQPQHF
NA TRBJ2-1 TRBD1 TRBV2 TGTGCCAGCAGTGACCCGGGACAGGGGATTTACAATGAGCAGTTCTTC CASSDPGQGIYNEQFF
NA TRBJ1-2 NA TRBV9 TGTGCCAGCAGCTCCCGGCCCAGGGGAGACTATGGCTACACCTTC CASSSRPRGDYGYTF
NA TRBJ1-4 NA TRBV2 TGTGCCAGCAGCGGAGGGCATGCTAATGAAAAACTGTTTTTT CASSGGHANEKLFF
once TRBJ1-6 TRBD1 TRBV5-8 TGTGCCACGCAACAGGGGAAGCTTTCACCCCTCCACTTT CATQQGKLSPLHF
NA TRBJ1-2 NA TRBV27 TGTGCCAGCAGTTTTAGGGACCTACGTAATGGCTACACCTTC CASSFRDLRNGYTF
NA TRBJ1-2 NA TRBV10-3 TGTGCCATCAGTGGCTTGGACATCCAGGGCTACACCTTC CAISGLDIQGYTF